These T cell receptor beta chains were read from a single sample in a study of neurological immune-mediated disorders. One entry per CDR3 protein results from TCRdb running MiXCR on the 5' RACE reads. There are roughly 31,000 distinct CDR3 sequences in the sample; roughly 25% occur only once, and around 27% lies in the top ten. Specimen: CD4+ T cells from blood. Receptor source: a middle-aged man with HTLV-1-associated myelopathy (HAM/TSP). CDR3s include the opening cysteine and the closing phenylalanine or tryptophan. Fields, in order: D gene, J gene, V gene, CDR3 protein. The D gene is left open where the match is weak.

>TRBD2|TRBJ2-3|TRBV5-1
CASSAQSGGATDTQYF
>.|TRBJ1-2|TRBV20-1
CSARDRVYDYGYTF
>.|TRBJ2-3|TRBV5-1
CASSFGRDTDTQYF
>.|TRBJ2-1|TRBV5-5
CASSLWSSSYNEQFF
>TRBD1|TRBJ1-1|TRBV29-1
CSVEDPGTGRNTEAFF
>.|TRBJ2-7|TRBV7-3
CASSLTPSYEQYF
>TRBD1|TRBJ1-1|TRBV7-9
CASSPQGQGPNTEAFF
>.|TRBJ2-4|TRBV20-1
CSASRAGAKNIQYF
>.|TRBJ1-2|TRBV6-6
CASSSKAVGGYTF
>TRBD1|TRBJ2-7|TRBV18
CASSPSGQAREQYF
>TRBD1|TRBJ2-1|TRBV9
CASSVGLPGQGYNEQFF
>.|TRBJ2-3|TRBV18
CASSPPLQDTQYF
>.|TRBJ1-2|TRBV7-2
CASSEGFNYGYTF